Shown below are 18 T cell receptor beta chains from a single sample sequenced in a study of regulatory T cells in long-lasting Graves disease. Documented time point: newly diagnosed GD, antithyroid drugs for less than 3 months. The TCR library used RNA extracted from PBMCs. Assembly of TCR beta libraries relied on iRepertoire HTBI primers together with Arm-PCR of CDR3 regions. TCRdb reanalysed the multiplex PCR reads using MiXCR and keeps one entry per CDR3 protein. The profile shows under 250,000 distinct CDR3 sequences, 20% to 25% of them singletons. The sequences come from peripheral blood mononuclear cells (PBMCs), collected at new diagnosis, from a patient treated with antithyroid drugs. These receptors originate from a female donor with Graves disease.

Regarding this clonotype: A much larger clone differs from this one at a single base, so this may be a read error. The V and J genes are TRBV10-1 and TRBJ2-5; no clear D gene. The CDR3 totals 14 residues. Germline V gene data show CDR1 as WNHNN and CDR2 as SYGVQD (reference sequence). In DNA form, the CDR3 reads TGCGCCAGCAGTGAGTCGAGGCACCAAGAGACCCGGTACTTC. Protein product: CASSESRHQETRYF.

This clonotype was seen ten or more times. CDR3 in amino acids: CSVELGSSGYTF. DNA of the CDR3: TGCAGCGTTGAATTGGGCTCCTCTGGCTACACCTTC. The chain carries TRBV29-1 and TRBJ1-2; no firm D call. This CDR3 spans 12 amino acids. V gave up 2 bases and J gave up 7 bases, with 11 bases separating them. The germline V gene encodes CDR1 SQVTM and CDR2 ANQGSEA. The complete variable domain, with remaining parts taken from reference TRBV29-1 and TRBJ1-2, reads SAVISQKPSRDICQRGTSLTIQCQVDSQVTMMFWYRQQPGQSLTLIATANQGSEATYESGFVIDKFPISRPNLTFSTLTVSNMSPEDSSIYLCSVELGSSGYTFGSGTRLTVV.

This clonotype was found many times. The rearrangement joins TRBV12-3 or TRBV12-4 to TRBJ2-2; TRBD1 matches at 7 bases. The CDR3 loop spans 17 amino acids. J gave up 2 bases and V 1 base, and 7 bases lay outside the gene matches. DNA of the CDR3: TGTGCCAGCAGTTTAGGGGTCTGGACAGGCAACACCGGGGAGCTGTTTTTT. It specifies CASSLGVWTGNTGELFF.

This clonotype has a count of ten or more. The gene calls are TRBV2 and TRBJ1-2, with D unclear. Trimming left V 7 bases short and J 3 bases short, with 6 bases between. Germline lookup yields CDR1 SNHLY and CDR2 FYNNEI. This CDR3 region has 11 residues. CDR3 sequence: CASNTYYGYTF. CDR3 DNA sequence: TGTGCCAGCAACACGTACTATGGCTACACCTTC.

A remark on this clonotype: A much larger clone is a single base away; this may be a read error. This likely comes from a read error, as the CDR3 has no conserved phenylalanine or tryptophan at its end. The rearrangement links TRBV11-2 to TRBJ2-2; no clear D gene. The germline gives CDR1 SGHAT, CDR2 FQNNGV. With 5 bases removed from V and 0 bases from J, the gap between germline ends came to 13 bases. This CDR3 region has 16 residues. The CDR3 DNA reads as TGTGCCAGCAGCCAAGCAGAGCGATCGAACACCGGGGAGCTGTTTTGT. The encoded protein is CASSQAERSNTGELFC.

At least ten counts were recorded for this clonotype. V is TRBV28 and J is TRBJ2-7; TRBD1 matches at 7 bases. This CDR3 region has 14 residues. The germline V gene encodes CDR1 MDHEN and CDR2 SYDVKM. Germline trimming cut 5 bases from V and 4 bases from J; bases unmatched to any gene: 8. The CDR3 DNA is TGTGCCAGCAGTCCGCGGACAGGTTTTTACGAGCAGTACTTC. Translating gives CASSPRTGFYEQYF.

In nucleotides, the CDR3 is TGTGCCAGTCTAGGGGTTTTAGCGGACAATGAGCAGTTCTTC. Translation: CASLGVLADNEQFF. The genes are TRBV18 and TRBJ2-1, with D possibly matching TRBD2 (6 bases). The CDR3 sequence is 14 residues long. Looked up from germline, CDR1 is KGHSH and CDR2 is LQKENI. V was trimmed by 9 bases and J by 5 bases, leaving 17 bases between them.

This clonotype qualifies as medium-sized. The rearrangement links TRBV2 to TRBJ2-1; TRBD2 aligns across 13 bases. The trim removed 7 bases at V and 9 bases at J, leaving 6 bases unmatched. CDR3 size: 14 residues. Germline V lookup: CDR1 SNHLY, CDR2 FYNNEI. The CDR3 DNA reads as TGTGCCAGCATTACTAGCGGGAGGGCCCTTGAGCAGTTCTTC. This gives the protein CASITSGRALEQFF. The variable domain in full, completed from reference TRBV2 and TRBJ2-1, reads EPEVTQTPSHQVTQMGQEVILRCVPISNHLYFYWYRQILGQKVEFLVSFYNNEISEKSEIFDDQFSVERPDGSNFTLKIRSTKLEDSAMYFCASITSGRALEQFFGPGTRLTVL.

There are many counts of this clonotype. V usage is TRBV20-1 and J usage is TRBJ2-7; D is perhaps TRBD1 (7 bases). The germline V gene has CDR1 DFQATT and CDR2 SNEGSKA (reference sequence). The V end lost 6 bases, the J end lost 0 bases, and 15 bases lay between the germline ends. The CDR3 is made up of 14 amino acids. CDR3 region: CSAVAGQLSYEQYF. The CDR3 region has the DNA TGCAGTGCCGTTGCGGGACAGCTCTCCTACGAGCAGTACTTC.

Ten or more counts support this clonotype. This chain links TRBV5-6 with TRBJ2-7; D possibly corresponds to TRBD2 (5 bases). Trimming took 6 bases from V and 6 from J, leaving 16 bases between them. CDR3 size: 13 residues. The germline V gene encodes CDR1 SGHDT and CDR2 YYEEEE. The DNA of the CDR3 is TGTGCCAGCACCCAGGCACTGGAGGCCGAGCAGTACTTC. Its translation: CASTQALEAEQYF.

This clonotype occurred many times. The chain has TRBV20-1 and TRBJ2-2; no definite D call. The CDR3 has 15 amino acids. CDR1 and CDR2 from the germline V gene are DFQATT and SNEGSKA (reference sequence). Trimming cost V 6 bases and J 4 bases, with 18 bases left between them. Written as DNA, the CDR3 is TGCAGTGCCCAAACTCCGTGGCAGACCACCGGGGAGCTGTTTTTT. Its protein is CSAQTPWQTTGELFF.

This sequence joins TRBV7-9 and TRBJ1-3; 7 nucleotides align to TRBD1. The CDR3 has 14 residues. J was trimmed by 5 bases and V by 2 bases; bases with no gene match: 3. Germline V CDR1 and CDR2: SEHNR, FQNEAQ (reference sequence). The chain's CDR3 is CASSLRQGRNTIYF. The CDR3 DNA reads TGTGCCAGCAGCTTAAGACAGGGAAGAAACACCATATATTTT.

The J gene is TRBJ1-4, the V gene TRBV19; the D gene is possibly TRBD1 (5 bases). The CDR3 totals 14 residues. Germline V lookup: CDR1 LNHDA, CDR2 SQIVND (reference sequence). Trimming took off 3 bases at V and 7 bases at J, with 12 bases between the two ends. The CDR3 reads CASSIGQGGEKLFF. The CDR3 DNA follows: TGTGCCAGTAGTATCGGGCAGGGTGGTGAAAAACTGTTTTTT. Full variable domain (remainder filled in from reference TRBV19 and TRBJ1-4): DGGITQSPKYLFRKEGQNVTLSCEQNLNHDAMYWYRQDPGQGLRLIYYSQIVNDFQKGDIAEGYSVSREKKESFPLTVTSAQKNPTAFYLCASSIGQGGEKLFFGSGTQLSVL.

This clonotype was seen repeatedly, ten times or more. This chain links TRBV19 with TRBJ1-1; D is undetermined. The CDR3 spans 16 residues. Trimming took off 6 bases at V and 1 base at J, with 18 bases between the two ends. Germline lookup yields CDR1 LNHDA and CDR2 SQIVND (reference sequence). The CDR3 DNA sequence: TGTGCCAGTAGAAATCCGGGCCGCTGGACGAACACTGAAGCTTTCTTT. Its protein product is CASRNPGRWTNTEAFF.

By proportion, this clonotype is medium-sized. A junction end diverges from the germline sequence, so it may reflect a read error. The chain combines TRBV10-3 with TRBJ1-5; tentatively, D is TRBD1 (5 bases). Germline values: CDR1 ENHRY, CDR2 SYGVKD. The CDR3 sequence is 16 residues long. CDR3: CASSEALGTGNQPQHF. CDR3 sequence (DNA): TGTGCCAGCAGTGAAGCCTTGGGGACTGGCAATCAGCCCCAGCATTTT.

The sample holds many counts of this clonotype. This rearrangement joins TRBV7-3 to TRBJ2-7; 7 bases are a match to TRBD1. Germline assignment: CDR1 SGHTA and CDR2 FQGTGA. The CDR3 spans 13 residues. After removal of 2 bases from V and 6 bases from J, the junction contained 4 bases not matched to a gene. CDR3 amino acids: CASSLDREAEQYF. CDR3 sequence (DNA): TGTGCCAGCAGCTTAGACAGGGAAGCCGAGCAGTACTTC. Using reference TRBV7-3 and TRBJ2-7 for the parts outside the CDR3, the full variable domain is GAGVSQTPSNKVTEKGKYVELRCDPISGHTALYWYRQSLGQGPEFLIYFQGTGAADDSGLPNDRFFAVRPEGSVSTLKIQRTERGDSAVYLCASSLDREAEQYFGPGTRLTVT.

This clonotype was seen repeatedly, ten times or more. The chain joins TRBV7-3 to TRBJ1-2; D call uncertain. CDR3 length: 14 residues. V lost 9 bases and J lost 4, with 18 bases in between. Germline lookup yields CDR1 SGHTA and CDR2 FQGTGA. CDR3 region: CASRPSPLIYGYTF. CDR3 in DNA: TGTGCCAGTAGGCCGTCCCCCCTTATCTATGGCTACACCTTC. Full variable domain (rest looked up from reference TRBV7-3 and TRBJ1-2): GAGVSQTPSNKVTEKGKYVELRCDPISGHTALYWYRQSLGQGPEFLIYFQGTGAADDSGLPNDRFFAVRPEGSVSTLKIQRTERGDSAVYLCASRPSPLIYGYTFGSGTRLTVV.

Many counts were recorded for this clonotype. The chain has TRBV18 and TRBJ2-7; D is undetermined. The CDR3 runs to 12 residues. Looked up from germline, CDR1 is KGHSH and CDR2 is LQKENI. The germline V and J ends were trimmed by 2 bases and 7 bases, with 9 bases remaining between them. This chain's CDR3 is CASSPGLREQYF. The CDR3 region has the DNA TGTGCCAGCTCACCAGGGTTACGGGAGCAGTACTTC.